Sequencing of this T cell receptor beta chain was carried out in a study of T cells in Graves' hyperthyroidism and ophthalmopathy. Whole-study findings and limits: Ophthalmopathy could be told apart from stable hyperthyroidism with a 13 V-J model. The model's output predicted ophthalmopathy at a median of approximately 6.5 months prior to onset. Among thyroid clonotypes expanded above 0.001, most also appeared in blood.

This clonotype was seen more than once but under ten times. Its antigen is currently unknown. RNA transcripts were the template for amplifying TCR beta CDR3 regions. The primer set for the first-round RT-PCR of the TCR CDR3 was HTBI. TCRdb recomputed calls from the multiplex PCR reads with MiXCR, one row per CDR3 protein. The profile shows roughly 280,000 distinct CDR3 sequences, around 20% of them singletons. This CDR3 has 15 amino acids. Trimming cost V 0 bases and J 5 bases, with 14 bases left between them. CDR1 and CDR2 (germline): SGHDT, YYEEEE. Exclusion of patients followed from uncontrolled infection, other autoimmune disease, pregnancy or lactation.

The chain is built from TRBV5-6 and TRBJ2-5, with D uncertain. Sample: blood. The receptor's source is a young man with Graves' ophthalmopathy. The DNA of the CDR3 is TGTGCCAGCAGCTTGGGGCCCCTAGGAAGGGAGACCCAGTACTTC. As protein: CASSLGPLGRETQYF.